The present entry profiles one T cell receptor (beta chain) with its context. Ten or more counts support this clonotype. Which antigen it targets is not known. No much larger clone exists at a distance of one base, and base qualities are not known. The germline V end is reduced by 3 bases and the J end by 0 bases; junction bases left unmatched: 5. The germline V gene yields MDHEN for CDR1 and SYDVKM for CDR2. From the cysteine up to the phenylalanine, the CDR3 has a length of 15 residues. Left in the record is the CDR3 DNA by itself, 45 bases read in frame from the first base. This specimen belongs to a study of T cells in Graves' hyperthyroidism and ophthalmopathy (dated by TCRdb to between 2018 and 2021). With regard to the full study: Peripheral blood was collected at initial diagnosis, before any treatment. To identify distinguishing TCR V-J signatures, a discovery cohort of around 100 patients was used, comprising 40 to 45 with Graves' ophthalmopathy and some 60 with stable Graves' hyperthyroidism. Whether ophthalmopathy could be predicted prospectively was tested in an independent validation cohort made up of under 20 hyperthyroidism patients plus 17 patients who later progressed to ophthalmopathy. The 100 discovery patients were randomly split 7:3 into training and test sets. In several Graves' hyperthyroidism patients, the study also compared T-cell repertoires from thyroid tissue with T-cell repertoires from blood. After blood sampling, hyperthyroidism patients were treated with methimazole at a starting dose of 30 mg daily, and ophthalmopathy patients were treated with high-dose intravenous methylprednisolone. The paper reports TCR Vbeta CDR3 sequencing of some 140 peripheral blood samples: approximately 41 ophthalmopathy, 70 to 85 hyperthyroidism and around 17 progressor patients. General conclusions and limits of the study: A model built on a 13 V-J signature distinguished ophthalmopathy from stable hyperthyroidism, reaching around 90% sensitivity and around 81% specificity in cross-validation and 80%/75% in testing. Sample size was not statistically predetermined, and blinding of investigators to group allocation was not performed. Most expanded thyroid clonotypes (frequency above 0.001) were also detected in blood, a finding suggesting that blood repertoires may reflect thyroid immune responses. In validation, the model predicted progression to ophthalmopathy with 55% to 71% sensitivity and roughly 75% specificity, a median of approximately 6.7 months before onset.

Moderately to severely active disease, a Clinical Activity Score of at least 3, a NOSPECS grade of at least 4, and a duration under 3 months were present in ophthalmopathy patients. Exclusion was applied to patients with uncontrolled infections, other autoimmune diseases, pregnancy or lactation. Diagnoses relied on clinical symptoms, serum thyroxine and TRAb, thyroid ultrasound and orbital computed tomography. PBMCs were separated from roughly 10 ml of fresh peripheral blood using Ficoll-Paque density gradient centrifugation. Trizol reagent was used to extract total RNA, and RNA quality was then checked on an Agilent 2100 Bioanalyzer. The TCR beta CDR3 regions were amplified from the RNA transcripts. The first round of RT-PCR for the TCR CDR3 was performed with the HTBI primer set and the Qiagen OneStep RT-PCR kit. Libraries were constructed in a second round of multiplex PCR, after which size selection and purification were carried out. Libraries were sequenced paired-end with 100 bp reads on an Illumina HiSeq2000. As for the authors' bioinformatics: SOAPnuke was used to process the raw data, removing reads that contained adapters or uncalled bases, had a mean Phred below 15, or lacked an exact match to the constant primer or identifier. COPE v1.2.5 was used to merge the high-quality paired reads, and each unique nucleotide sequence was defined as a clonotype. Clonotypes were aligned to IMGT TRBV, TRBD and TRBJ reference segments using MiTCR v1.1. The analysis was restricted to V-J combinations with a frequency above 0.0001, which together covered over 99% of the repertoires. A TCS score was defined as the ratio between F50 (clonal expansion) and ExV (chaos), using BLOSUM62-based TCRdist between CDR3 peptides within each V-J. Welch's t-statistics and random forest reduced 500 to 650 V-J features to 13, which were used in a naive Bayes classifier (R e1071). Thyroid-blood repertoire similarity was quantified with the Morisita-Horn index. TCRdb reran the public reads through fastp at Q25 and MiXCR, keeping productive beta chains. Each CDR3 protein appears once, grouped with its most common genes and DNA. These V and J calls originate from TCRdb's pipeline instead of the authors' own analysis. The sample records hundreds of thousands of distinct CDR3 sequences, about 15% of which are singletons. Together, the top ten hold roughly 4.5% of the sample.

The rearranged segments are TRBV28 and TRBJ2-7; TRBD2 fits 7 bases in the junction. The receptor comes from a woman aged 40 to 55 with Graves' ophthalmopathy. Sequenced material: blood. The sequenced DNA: TGTGCCAGCAGTTTTGCTAGCGGTAACTCCTACGAGCAGTACTTC. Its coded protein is CASSFASGNSYEQYF.